This is a list of T cell receptor beta chains from one sample in a study of beta chain features in type 1 diabetes. Repertoires were generated with immunoSEQ multiplex PCR, while TCRdb's copy carries only in-frame clones and drops some. The table has roughly 140,000 clones, about a tenth seen once; the top ten hold 0.45% to 0.6%. Sequenced: central memory CD4+ T cells from blood. All receptors derive from a young man with type 1 diabetes. Both conserved end residues are part of each CDR3. Each record gives: clone size, D gene, J gene, V gene, CDR3 DNA, CDR3 protein. A D gene is named only where the DNA matches it firmly. Only part of the rows carry a size: once, few, many, or a class if the clone is expanded.

abundance: few; d_gene: NA; j_gene: TRBJ2-5; v_gene: TRBV7-2; CDR3nt: TGTGCCAGCAGCTTATTCGGACTTTCCCAAGAGACCCAGTACTTC; CDR3aa: CASSLFGLSQETQYF
abundance: NA; d_gene: NA; j_gene: TRBJ1-1; v_gene: TRBV2; CDR3nt: TGTGCCAGCAGTGATGGCGCAAGGGGCGCTTTCTTT; CDR3aa: CASSDGARGAFF
abundance: NA; d_gene: TRBD2; j_gene: TRBJ2-1; v_gene: TRBV7-6; CDR3nt: TGTGCCAGCAGCTTATTGATTGCTAGCGGGGCCTCCTACAATGAGCAGTTCTTC; CDR3aa: CASSLLIASGASYNEQFF
abundance: NA; d_gene: TRBD2; j_gene: TRBJ2-7; v_gene: TRBV19; CDR3nt: TGTGCCAGTAGGCGGGCACTAGCGAGCTCCTACGAGCAGTACTTC; CDR3aa: CASRRALASSYEQYF
abundance: few; d_gene: TRBD2; j_gene: TRBJ2-1; v_gene: TRBV19; CDR3nt: TGTGCCAGTAATCCGGGACTAGCGGGCGATGAGCAGTTCTTC; CDR3aa: CASNPGLAGDEQFF
abundance: NA; d_gene: NA; j_gene: TRBJ1-5; v_gene: TRBV7-2; CDR3nt: TGTGCCAGCAGCTTACGGCAGGGTAGCAATCAGCCCCAGCATTTT; CDR3aa: CASSLRQGSNQPQHF
abundance: once; d_gene: NA; j_gene: TRBJ2-5; v_gene: TRBV7-2; CDR3nt: TGTGCCAGCAGCTCCGGGGGCGGGAGTGAGACCCAGTACTTC; CDR3aa: CASSSGGGSETQYF
abundance: NA; d_gene: NA; j_gene: TRBJ1-2; v_gene: TRBV9; CDR3nt: TGTGCCAGCAGCGTGCAATCCGGCCGTTCTCAGGGCGGCTACACCTTC; CDR3aa: CASSVQSGRSQGGYTF
abundance: NA; d_gene: NA; j_gene: TRBJ2-4; v_gene: TRBV29-1; CDR3nt: TGCAGCGTTGAACACAGGGACATTCAGTACTTC; CDR3aa: CSVEHRDIQYF
abundance: once; d_gene: TRBD1; j_gene: TRBJ2-7; v_gene: TRBV7-4; CDR3nt: TGTGCCAGCAGCTCCCCGAGGACAGGGGGGTCCTACGAGCAGTACTTC; CDR3aa: CASSSPRTGGSYEQYF
abundance: few; d_gene: NA; j_gene: TRBJ2-3; v_gene: TRBV27; CDR3nt: TGTGCCAGCAGTTTAGGTCGGGAGTTCGCAGATACGCAGTATTTT; CDR3aa: CASSLGREFADTQYF
abundance: NA; d_gene: NA; j_gene: TRBJ1-2; v_gene: TRBV6-5; CDR3nt: TGTGCCAGCAGTTACGACGGACGGGGCTATGGCTACACCTTC; CDR3aa: CASSYDGRGYGYTF
abundance: few; d_gene: NA; j_gene: TRBJ2-2; v_gene: TRBV7-9; CDR3nt: TGTGCCATCACACAAGGCGGAGCGAACACCGGGGAGCTGTTTTTT; CDR3aa: CAITQGGANTGELFF
abundance: few; d_gene: NA; j_gene: TRBJ1-2; v_gene: TRBV9; CDR3nt: TGTGCCAGCAGCGAGACCGGGACTCACTATGGCTACACCTTC; CDR3aa: CASSETGTHYGYTF
abundance: few; d_gene: NA; j_gene: TRBJ2-5; v_gene: TRBV5-5; CDR3nt: TGTGCCAGCAGCTTTTCAGGGCCAGAGACCCAGTACTTC; CDR3aa: CASSFSGPETQYF
abundance: few; d_gene: NA; j_gene: TRBJ1-5; v_gene: TRBV6-1; CDR3nt: TGTGCCGGATCGGACACGGTCCTCAATCAGCCCCAGCATTTT; CDR3aa: CAGSDTVLNQPQHF
abundance: few; d_gene: TRBD1; j_gene: TRBJ1-2; v_gene: TRBV7-8; CDR3nt: TGTGCCAGCAGCCGCCGGGACAGGGGGCAAGTCGGGGGCTACACCTTC; CDR3aa: CASSRRDRGQVGGYTF
abundance: NA; d_gene: NA; j_gene: TRBJ2-7; v_gene: TRBV4-3; CDR3nt: TGCGCCAGCAGCCAAGATCTCGGAGCCAGGGGCTCCTCCTACGAGCAGTACTTC; CDR3aa: CASSQDLGARGSSYEQYF
abundance: few; d_gene: NA; j_gene: TRBJ2-1; v_gene: TRBV7-2; CDR3nt: TGTGCCAGCAGCTTCCCCATGAATGAGCAGTTCTTC; CDR3aa: CASSFPMNEQFF
abundance: NA; d_gene: NA; j_gene: TRBJ2-1; v_gene: TRBV19; CDR3nt: TGTGCCAGTAGTACTTTCGGACTTAGGAGCTCCTACAATGAGCAGTTCTTC; CDR3aa: CASSTFGLRSSYNEQFF